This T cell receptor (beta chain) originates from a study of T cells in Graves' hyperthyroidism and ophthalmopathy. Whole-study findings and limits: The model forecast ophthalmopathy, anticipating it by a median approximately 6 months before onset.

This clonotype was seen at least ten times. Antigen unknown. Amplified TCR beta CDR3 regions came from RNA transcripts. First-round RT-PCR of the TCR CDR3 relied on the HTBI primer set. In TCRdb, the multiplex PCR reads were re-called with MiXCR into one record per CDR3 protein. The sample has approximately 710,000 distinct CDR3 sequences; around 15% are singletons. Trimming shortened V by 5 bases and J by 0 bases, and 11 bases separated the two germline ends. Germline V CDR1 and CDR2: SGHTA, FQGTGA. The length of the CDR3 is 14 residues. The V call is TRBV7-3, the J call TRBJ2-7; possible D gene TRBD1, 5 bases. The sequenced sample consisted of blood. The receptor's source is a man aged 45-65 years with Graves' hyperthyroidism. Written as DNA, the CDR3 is TGTGCCAGCAGCGTAAGCCAGGGCTCCTACGAGCAGTACTTC. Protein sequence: CASSVSQGSYEQYF.